Below, 14 T cell receptor beta chains from the same sample are listed, as sequenced in a study of T-cell reconstitution after alpha-beta-depleted transplantation in children. Preparation of the TCRbeta library involved a method that used unique molecular identifiers. MiXCR was run by TCRdb on the PCR reads, yielding one entry per CDR3 protein. In the table there are approximately 120,000 distinct CDR3 sequences, more than 9.5% of which are singletons. The sequencing here drew on PBMCs, mostly from graft donor cells, taken 180 days after TCRalphabeta/CD19-depleted stem cell transplant. The receptors come from a girl less than two years old who had a stem cell transplant for combined immunodeficiency, so the T cells may come from the graft donor.

This clonotype was observed a few times. V is TRBV20-1 and J is TRBJ1-6; possible D gene TRBD1, 5 bases. The CDR3 runs 16 residues. Germline CDR1 is DFQATT and CDR2 is SNEGSKA (reference sequence). V was trimmed by 3 bases and J by 6 bases, leaving 18 bases between them. The CDR3 region has the DNA TGCAGTGCTAGCGACTATCGGGACGGTCCTAATTCACCCCTCCACTTT. The encoded protein is CSASDYRDGPNSPLHF.

The chain joins TRBV20-1 to TRBJ2-1; 13 bases match TRBD2. This CDR3 spans 16 amino acids. Germline CDR1 and CDR2: DFQATT and SNEGSKA (reference sequence). J lost 5 bases, V lost 3 bases, and 7 bases had no gene match. The chain's CDR3 is CSASPRTSGSNNEQFF. CDR3 nucleotides: TGCAGTGCTAGTCCCCGGACTAGCGGGAGTAACAATGAGCAGTTCTTC.

This clonotype appeared a few times. This sequence joins TRBV6-5 and TRBJ1-3; the D is unclear. From germline, CDR1 is MNHEY and CDR2 SVGAGI. The CDR3 is 15 amino acids. Trimming removed 0 bases at V and 8 bases at J, with 14 bases between. The CDR3 DNA follows: TGTGCCAGCAGTTACTCCCGAGGGCGGAAGGACACCATATATTTT. It specifies CASSYSRGRKDTIYF.

The rearrangement links TRBV5-6 to TRBJ2-7, with 9 bases lining up with TRBD1. The V and J ends lost 3 bases and 1 base, in that order; junction bases with no gene match: 8. CDR1 and CDR2 (germline): SGHDT, YYEEEE. The CDR3 contains 16 residues. CDR3 sequence: CASSSGSGQGSYEQYF. The CDR3 nucleotides are TGTGCCAGCAGCTCTGGTTCGGGACAGGGTTCCTACGAGCAGTACTTC.

This chain links TRBV5-1 with TRBJ1-5; a weak D match, TRBD1 (6 bases). Germline V gives CDR1 SGHRS, CDR2 YFSETQ. Trimming cost V 2 bases and J 5 bases, with 11 bases left between them. The CDR3 has 14 residues. CDR3 region: CASSFQGGDQPQHF. In DNA form, the CDR3 reads TGCGCCAGCAGCTTCCAAGGGGGGGATCAGCCCCAGCATTTT.

At least ten counts were recorded for this clonotype. The chain joins TRBV5-1 to TRBJ2-7; D is perhaps TRBD1 (6 bases). The CDR3 covers 14 residues. Germline CDR1 SGHRS, CDR2 YFSETQ. Trimming removed 2 bases at V and 4 bases at J, with 13 bases between. CDR3 residues: CASSLQGESYEQYF. CDR3 in DNA: TGCGCCAGCAGCTTACAGGGAGAGAGTTACGAGCAGTACTTC.

This clonotype has more than one count but fewer than ten. J is TRBJ2-2 and V is TRBV7-2; 12 bases line up with TRBD2. The ends lost 2 bases at V and 0 bases at J; junction bases unmatched: 7. The CDR3 totals 19 residues. The germline V gene has CDR1 SGHTA and CDR2 FQGNSA. The DNA of the CDR3 is TGTGCCAGCAGCTTATACGGGGCTAGCGGGAGGGCGAACACCGGGGAGCTGTTTTTT. Translating gives CASSLYGASGRANTGELFF.

Ten or more counts support this clonotype. V gene TRBV4-3 combines with J gene TRBJ2-5; no firm D call. The V and J ends lost 1 base and 5 bases respectively, with 11 bases between them. Germline lookup yields CDR1 LGHNA and CDR2 YSLEER. This CDR3 spans 14 amino acids. The CDR3 protein is CASSQVVAWETQYF. DNA for the CDR3: TGCGCCAGCAGCCAAGTGGTTGCCTGGGAGACCCAGTACTTC.

The rearrangement joins TRBV12-3 or TRBV12-4 to TRBJ2-2; 8 bases fit TRBD1. The CDR3 length is 15 residues. V was clipped by 5 bases and J by 1 base; unmatched bases: 3. CDR3 residues: CASSVGTGNTGELFF. CDR3 in DNA: TGTGCCAGCAGTGTGGGGACAGGGAACACCGGGGAGCTGTTTTTT.

This clonotype was detected only a few times. This rearrangement joins TRBV20-1 to TRBJ2-7; 11 nucleotides align to TRBD2. V dropped 2 bases and J dropped 0; count of bases not matched to a gene: 3. The CDR3 loop spans 15 amino acids. The germline V gene encodes CDR1 DFQATT and CDR2 SNEGSKA (reference sequence). For the CDR3, the DNA is TGCAGTGCTAGACGACTAGCGGGGAGCTCCTACGAGCAGTACTTC. It codes for CSARRLAGSSYEQYF.

This clonotype was seen more than once but under ten times. One end of the junction fails to match germline, which may point to a read error. V gene TRBV12-3 or TRBV12-4 combines with J gene TRBJ2-4; perhaps TRBD1 as D (6 bases). CDR3 length: 13 amino acids. In DNA form, the CDR3 reads TGTGCCAGCACCCTTGACAGGTCGAACATTCAGCACTTC. It yields the protein CASTLDRSNIQHF.

V and J are TRBV18 and TRBJ2-3; D unclear. V dropped 9 bases and J dropped 2 bases, with 12 bases sitting between them. The CDR3 runs 13 residues. Per the germline V gene, CDR1 is KGHSH and CDR2 is LQKENI. In nucleotides, the CDR3 is TGTGCCAGTTCGGAAGCAACCACAGATACGCAGTATTTT. It yields the protein CASSEATTDTQYF.

The CDR3 loop is CASSSRDRAREQYF. The CDR3, as DNA: TGTGCCAGTAGTTCCCGGGACAGGGCTCGCGAGCAGTACTTC. The chain combines TRBV19 with TRBJ2-7; 9 bases map to TRBD1. Unmatched junction bases numbered 8, after V lost 5 bases and J lost 6 bases. Germline CDR1 LNHDA, CDR2 SQIVND (reference sequence). This CDR3 has 14 amino acids.

This clonotype was observed a few times. The chain recombines TRBV29-1 with TRBJ1-1, with 9 nucleotides matching TRBD1. V was pared by 4 bases and J by 5 bases, with 8 bases of the junction left unmatched. The length of the CDR3 is 14 residues. CDR1 and CDR2 (germline): SQVTM, ANQGSEA. DNA of the CDR3: TGCAGCGTTGGTCTCCGGACAGGGGTAACTGAAGCTTTCTTT. Its translation: CSVGLRTGVTEAFF.